Each of the 5 T cell receptor beta chains below was sequenced from the same sample in a study of control samples from healthy donors and cancer patients. TCRdb's copy holds only in-frame clones and misses some; the assay was immunoSEQ multiplex PCR. The sample includes 84,000 or so clones, 75% to 85% of them seen just once. Sequencing was carried out using PBMCs. The receptors come from a man in his fifties or sixties with head and neck cancer.

The CDR3 DNA sequence: TGTGCCAGCAGCGCCGAGGGACTAGCGGTGAACACCGGGGAGCTGTTTTTT. Protein: CASSAEGLAVNTGELFF. The V gene is TRBV9, the J gene TRBJ2-2; 11 bases are a match to TRBD2. V gave up 3 bases and J gave up 1 base; unmatched junction bases: 5. Germline V gene sequence: CDR1 SGDLS, CDR2 YYNGEE. The CDR3 totals 17 residues.

The chain uses TRBV2 and TRBJ2-2; D is unresolved. The CDR3 is made up of 14 amino acids. V gave up 3 bases and J gave up 2 bases, with 7 bases separating them. Germline assignment: CDR1 SNHLY and CDR2 FYNNEI. CDR3 in DNA: TGTGCCAGCAGTGAGACGACTAACACCGGGGAGCTGTTTTTT. This gives the protein CASSETTNTGELFF.

The chain couples TRBV11-1 to TRBJ2-1; 8 bases are a match to TRBD1. The length of the CDR3 is 14 residues. In germline, CDR1 is SGHAT, CDR2 FQDESV (reference sequence). J gave up 6 bases and V 3 bases, and 4 bases lay outside the gene matches. The chain's CDR3 is CASSFRQGANEQFF. In DNA form, the CDR3 reads TGTGCCAGCAGCTTTAGGCAGGGGGCCAATGAGCAGTTCTTC.

The chain uses TRBV6-1 and TRBJ1-2; D gene unclear. V lost 8 bases and J 0 bases, leaving 13 bases between the germline ends. This CDR3 has 14 amino acids. Germline V lookup: CDR1 MNHNS, CDR2 SASEGT. The CDR3 spells CASAPDGANYGYTF. The CDR3 coding sequence is TGTGCCAGCGCTCCGGATGGGGCTAACTATGGCTACACCTTC.

This clone was picked up one time. V and J are TRBV6-5 and TRBJ2-1; D perhaps matches TRBD2 (6 bases). The germline V and J ends were trimmed by 0 bases and 1 base, with 10 bases remaining between them. Germline CDR1 and CDR2: MNHEY and SVGAGI. The CDR3 is 16 residues long. CDR3 DNA: TGTGCCAGCAGTTACTCGTATAGCGGATCCTACAATGAGCAGTTCTTC. It yields the protein CASSYSYSGSYNEQFF.